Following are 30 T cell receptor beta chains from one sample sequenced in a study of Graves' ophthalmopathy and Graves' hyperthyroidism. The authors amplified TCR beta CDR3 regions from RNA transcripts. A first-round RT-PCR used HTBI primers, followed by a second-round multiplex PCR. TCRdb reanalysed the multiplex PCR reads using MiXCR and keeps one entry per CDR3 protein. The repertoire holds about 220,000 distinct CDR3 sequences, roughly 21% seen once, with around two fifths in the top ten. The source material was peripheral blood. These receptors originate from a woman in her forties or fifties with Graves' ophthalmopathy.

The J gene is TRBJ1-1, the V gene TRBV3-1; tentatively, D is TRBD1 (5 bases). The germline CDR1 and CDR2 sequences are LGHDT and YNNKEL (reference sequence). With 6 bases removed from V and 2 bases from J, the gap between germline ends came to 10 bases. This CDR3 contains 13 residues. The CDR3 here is CASRGDSNTEAFF. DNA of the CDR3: TGTGCCAGCAGGGGGGACTCCAACACTGAAGCTTTCTTT.

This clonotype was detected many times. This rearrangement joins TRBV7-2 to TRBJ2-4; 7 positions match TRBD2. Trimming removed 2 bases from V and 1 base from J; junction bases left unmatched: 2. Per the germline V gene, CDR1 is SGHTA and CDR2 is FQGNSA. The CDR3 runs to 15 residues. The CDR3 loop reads CASSLPGGAKNIQYF. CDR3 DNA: TGTGCCAGCAGCTTACCGGGAGGTGCCAAAAACATTCAGTACTTC.

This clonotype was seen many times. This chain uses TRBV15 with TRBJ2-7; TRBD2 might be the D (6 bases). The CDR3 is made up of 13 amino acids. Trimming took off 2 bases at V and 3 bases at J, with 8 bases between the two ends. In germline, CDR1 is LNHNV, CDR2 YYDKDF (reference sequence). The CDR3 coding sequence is TGTGCCACCAGCAGACGGGAGAGCTACGAGCAGTACTTC. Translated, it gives CATSRRESYEQYF.

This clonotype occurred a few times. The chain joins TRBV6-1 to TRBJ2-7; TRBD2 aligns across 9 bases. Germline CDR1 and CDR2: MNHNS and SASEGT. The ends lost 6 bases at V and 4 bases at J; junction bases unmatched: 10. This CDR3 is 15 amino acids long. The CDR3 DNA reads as TGTGCCAGCAGGGGCAAGCGGGAGGTGTTGTACGAGCAGTACTTC. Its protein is CASRGKREVLYEQYF.

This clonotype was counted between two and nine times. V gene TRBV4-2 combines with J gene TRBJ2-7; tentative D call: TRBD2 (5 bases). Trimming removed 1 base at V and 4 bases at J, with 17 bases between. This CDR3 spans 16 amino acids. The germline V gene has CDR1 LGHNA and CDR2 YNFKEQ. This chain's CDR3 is CASSQGFSDKTYEQYF. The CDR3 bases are TGTGCCAGCAGCCAAGGGTTTAGCGACAAAACTTACGAGCAGTACTTC.

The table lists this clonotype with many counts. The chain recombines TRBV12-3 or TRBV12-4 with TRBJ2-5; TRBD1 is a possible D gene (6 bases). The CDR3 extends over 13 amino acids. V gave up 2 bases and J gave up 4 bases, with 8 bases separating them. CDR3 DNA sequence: TGTGCCAGCAGTTTACTACAGGGAGAGACCCAGTACTTC. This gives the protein CASSLLQGETQYF.

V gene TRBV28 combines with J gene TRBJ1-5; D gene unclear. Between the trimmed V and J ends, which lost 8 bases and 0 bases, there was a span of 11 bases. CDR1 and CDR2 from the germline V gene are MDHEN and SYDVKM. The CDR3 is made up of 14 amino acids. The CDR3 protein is CASGSLNSNQPQHF. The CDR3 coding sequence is TGTGCCAGCGGTTCCCTTAATAGCAATCAGCCCCAGCATTTT.

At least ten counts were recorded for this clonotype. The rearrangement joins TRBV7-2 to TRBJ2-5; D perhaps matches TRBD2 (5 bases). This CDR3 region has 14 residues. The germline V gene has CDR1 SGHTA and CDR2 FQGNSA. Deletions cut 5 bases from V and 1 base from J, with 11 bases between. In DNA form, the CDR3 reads TGTGCCAGCAGCCGGCGGGCCATCCAAGAGACCCAGTACTTC. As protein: CASSRRAIQETQYF.

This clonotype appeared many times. The CDR3 sequence: CASVKVYEQYF. Here the CDR3 DNA reads TGTGCCAGCGTTAAAGTCTACGAGCAGTACTTC. The V and J genes are TRBV6-5 and TRBJ2-7; no clear D. Germline V gene lookup returns CDR1 MNHEY and CDR2 SVGAGI. V lost 8 bases, J lost 3 bases, and 8 bases lay in between. The length of the CDR3 is 11 residues.

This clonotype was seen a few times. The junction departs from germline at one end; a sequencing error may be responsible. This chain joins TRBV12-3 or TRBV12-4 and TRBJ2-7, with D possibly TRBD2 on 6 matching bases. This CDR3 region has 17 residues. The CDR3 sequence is CASSLVFRPGVSYEQCF. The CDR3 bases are TGTGCCAGCAGTTTAGTTTTTCGACCGGGGGTGTCCTACGAGCAGTGCTTC.

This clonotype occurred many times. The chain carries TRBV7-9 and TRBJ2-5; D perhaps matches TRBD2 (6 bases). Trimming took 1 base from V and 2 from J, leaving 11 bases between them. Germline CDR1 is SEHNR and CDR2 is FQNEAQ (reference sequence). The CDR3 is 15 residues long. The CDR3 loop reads CASSLEVAAQETQYF. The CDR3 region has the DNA TGTGCCAGCAGCTTAGAGGTAGCGGCACAAGAGACCCAGTACTTC.

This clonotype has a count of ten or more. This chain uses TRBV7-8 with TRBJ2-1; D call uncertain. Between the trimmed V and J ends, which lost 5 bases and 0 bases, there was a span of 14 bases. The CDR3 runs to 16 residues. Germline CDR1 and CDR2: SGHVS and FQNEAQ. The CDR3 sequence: CASSKARTDSYNEQFF. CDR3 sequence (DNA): TGTGCCAGCAGCAAAGCGCGGACCGACTCCTACAATGAGCAGTTCTTC.

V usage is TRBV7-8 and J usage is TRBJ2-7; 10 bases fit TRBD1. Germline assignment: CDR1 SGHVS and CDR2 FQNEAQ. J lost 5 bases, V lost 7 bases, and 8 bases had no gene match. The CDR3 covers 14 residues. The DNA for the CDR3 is TGTGCCAGCATCAAAGACAGGGGGCACAACGAGCAGTACTTC. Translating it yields CASIKDRGHNEQYF.

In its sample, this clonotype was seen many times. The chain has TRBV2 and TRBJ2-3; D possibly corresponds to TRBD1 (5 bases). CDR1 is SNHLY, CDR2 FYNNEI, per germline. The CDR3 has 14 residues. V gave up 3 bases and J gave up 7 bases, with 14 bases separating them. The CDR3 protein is CASSDRAPIYTQYF. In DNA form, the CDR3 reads TGTGCCAGCAGTGACAGGGCTCCCATCTATACGCAGTATTTT.

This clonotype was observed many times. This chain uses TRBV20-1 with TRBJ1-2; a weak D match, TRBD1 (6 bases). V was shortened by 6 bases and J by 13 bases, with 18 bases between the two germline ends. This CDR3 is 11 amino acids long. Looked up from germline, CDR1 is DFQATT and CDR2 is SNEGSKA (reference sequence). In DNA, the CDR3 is TGCAGTGCCAAGGGGGGCCCAATGAGCACCTTC. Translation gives CSAKGGPMSTF.

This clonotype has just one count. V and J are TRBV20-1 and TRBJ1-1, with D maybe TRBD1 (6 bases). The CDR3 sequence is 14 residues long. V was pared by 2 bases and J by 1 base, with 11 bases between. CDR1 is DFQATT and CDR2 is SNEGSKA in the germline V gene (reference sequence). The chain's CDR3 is CSARWDNRNTEAFF. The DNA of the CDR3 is TGCAGTGCTAGATGGGACAACCGGAACACTGAAGCTTTCTTT.

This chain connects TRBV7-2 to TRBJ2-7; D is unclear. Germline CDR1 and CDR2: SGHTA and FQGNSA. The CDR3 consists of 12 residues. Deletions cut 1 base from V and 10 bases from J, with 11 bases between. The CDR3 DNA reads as TGTGCCAGCAGCTTAGTTGGGGATCATCAGTACTTC. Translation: CASSLVGDHQYF. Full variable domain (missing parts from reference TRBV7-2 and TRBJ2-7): GAGVSQSPSNKVTEKGKDVELRCDPISGHTALYWYRQSLGQGLEFLIYFQGNSAPDKSGLPSDRFSAERTGGSVSTLTIQRTQQEDSAVYLCASSLVGDHQYFGPGTRLTVT.

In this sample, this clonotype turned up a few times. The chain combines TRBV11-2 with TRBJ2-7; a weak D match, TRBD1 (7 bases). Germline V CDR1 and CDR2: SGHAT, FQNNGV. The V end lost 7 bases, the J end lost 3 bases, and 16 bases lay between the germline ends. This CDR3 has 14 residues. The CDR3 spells CASNGGQTVYEQYF. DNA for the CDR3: TGTGCCAGCAACGGGGGACAGACAGTCTACGAGCAGTACTTC.

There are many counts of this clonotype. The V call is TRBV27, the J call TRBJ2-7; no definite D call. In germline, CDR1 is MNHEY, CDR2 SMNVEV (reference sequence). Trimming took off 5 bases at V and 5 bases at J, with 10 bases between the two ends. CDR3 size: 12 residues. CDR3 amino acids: CASSTSTDEQYF. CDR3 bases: TGTGCCAGCAGTACAAGCACCGACGAGCAGTACTTC.

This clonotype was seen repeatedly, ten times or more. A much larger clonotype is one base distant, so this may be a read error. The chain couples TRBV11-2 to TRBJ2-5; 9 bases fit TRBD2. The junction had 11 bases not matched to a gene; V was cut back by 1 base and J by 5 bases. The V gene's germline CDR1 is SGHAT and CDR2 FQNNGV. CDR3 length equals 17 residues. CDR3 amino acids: CASSLGGASGAQETQYF. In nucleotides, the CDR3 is TGTGCCAGCAGCTTAGGGGGGGCTAGCGGGGCCCAGGAGACCCAGTACTTC.

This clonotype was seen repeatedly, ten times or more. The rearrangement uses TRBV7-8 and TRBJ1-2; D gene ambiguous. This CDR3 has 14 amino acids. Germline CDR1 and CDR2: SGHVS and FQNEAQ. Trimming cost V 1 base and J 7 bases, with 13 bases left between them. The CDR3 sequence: CASSLVPQYGGYTF. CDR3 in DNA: TGTGCCAGCAGCTTAGTCCCCCAGTACGGTGGCTACACCTTC.

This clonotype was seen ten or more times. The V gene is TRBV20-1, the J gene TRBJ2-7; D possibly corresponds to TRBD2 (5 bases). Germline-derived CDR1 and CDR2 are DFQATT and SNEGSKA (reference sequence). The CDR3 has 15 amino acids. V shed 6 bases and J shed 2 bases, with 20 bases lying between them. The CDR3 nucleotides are TGCAGTGCGACTACGGGTCGTATACCTCCCTACGAGCAGTACTTC. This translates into CSATTGRIPPYEQYF.

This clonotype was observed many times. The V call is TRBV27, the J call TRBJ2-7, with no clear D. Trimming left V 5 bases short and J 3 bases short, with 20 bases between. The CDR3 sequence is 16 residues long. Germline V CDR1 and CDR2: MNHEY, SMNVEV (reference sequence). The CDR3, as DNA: TGTGCCAGCAGTCCGCGGTTAGTAGGCAGAAACTACGAGCAGTACTTC. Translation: CASSPRLVGRNYEQYF.

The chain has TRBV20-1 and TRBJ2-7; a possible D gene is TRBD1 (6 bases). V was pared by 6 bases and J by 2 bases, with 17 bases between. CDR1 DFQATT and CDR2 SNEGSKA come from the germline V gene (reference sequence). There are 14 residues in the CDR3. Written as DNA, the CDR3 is TGCAGTGCAATCCCGGGACAACCAACCTACGAGCAGTACTTC. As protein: CSAIPGQPTYEQYF.

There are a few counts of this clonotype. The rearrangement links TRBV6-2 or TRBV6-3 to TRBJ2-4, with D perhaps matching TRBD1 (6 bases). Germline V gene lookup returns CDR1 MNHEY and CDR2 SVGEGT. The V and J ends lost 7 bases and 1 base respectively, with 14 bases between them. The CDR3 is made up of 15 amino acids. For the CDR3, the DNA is TGTGCCAGCACCAAGGGGGTAGGGGCCAAAAACATTCAGTACTTC. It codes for CASTKGVGAKNIQYF.

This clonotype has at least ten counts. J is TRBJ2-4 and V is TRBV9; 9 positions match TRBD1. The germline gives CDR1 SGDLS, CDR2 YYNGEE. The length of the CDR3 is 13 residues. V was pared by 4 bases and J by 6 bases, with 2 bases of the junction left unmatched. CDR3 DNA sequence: TGTGCCAGCAGCCGGACAGGGGCAAACATTCAGTACTTC. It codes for CASSRTGANIQYF.

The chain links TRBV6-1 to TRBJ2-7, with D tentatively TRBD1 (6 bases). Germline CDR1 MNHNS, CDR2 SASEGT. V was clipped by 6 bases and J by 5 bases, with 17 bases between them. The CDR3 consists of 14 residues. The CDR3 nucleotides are TGTGCCAGCAGCGCATACGGGACAAACCACGAGCAGTACTTC. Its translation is CASSAYGTNHEQYF.

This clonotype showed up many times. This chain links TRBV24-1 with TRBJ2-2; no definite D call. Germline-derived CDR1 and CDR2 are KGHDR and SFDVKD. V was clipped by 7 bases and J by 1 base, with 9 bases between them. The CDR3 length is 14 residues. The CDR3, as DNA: TGTGCCACCAGCCCGCCGGGGAACACCGGGGAGCTGTTTTTT. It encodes CATSPPGNTGELFF.

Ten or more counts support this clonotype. CDR3 residues: CSARQGAWQPQHF. CDR3 bases: TGCAGTGCTAGACAGGGGGCATGGCAGCCCCAGCATTTT. The chain links TRBV20-1 to TRBJ1-5; 8 bases line up with TRBD1. Germline V gives CDR1 DFQATT, CDR2 SNEGSKA (reference sequence). The CDR3 totals 13 residues. V lost 2 bases and J lost 7; bases outside the gene matches: 4.

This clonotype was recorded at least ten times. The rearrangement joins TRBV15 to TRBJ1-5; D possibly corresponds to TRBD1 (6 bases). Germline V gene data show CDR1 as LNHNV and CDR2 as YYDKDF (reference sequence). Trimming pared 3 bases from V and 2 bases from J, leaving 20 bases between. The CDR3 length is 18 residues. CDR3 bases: TGTGCCACCAGCAGGGCCCCCGGGATCAGGGGTGGCAATCAGCCCCAGCATTTT. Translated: CATSRAPGIRGGNQPQHF.